This T cell receptor beta chain was retrieved from a study of blood T cells in healthy people across ages. Alongside a J-beta primer mix, a sample-barcoded 5' primer served in a second PCR lasting about 7 to 12 cycles. Carrying 12 random nucleotides, a template-switch adaptor labeled each individual cDNA molecule. MiXCR, applied by TCRdb to the 5' RACE reads, yields one record per CDR3 protein. Of more than 900,000 distinct CDR3 sequences in the sample, 25% are singletons; the top ten hold less than 0.75%. This clonotype was observed a handful of times. Trimming pared 0 bases from V and 2 bases from J, leaving 8 bases between. Germline values: CDR1 LGHNA, CDR2 YSLEER. The CDR3 is made up of 15 amino acids. The sample also formed part of further work on T cells of mothers and their children. That paper adds: Sample barcodes and 2-4 random nucleotides were added by the M1S primer of the second PCR.

The genes are TRBV4-3 and TRBJ2-1, with D possibly being TRBD1 or TRBD2 (5 bases each). The sample comprised blood. The receptor was derived from a girl aged 2-10 years in good health. The CDR3 region is CASSQEKGPYNEQFF. Written as DNA, the CDR3 is TGCGCCAGCAGCCAAGAGAAGGGACCCTACAATGAGCAGTTCTTC.